This T cell receptor beta chain was found in a study of shared clonotypes between healthy human individuals. It was CD45RO-negative cells, positively selected for CCR7, that made up naive CD8 cells, with terminally differentiated effector memory CD45RA+ cells excluded. Donors, without exception, were Caucasian adults residing in Nashville, Tennessee. Whole-study findings and limits: Tissue TCR repertoires likely differ from these blood-only repertoires. Non-shared clonotypes had lower generation probabilities than clonotypes shared by all four sorted-subset donors.

Measured with immunoSEQ multiplex PCR; TCRdb has only the in-frame clones, and not every one. The sample has just over 2,000,000 clones, approximately 95% seen once. Worth noting for this clone: Antigen specificity is unknown.

Sequencing was performed on naive CD8+ T cells sorted from blood. This clonotype originated in a man younger than 35 in good health.

The CDR3 region is CASSYRTGVVGYEQYF. In nucleotides, the CDR3 is TGTGCCAGCAGTTACCGGACAGGGGTGGTGGGCTACGAGCAGTACTTC. The chain recombines TRBV6-6 with TRBJ2-7, with 9 bases fitting TRBD1. V shed 2 bases and J 3 bases; nucleotides not matched to a gene: 8. This CDR3 is built from 16 residues. In germline, CDR1 is MNHNY, CDR2 SVGAGI (reference sequence).